This TCR beta chain was profiled in a study of naive and memory T cell subsets. This clonotype was seen many times. Its cognate antigen is unknown. The library had UMIs added by 3' ligation of an oligonucleotide to TCR cDNA. Adult healthy volunteers gave 2.5 ml peripheral blood for whole-blood RNA. Reverse transcription used DNase-treated unsorted total RNA, aiming for about 1 to 1000 ng. General study results and limits: Potentially, T cell activation and differentiation skew this RNA-based measurement.

The V end was cut by 2 bases, the J end by 7 bases, with 18 bases between. The CDR3 runs to 15 residues. Germline CDR1 is DFQATT and CDR2 is SNEGSKA (reference sequence). Amplification of ligated cDNA took four PCR rounds with SP2 and nested alpha and beta constant primers. Alpha and beta constant region primers primed reverse transcription for blood and skin samples. TCRdb called the 5' RACE reads again in MiXCR, with one record for every CDR3 protein. This repertoire shows more than 45,000 distinct CDR3 sequences, 4.7% found once; its top ten account for roughly 0.8%. The TCR was taken from a female donor in good health. The rearrangement joins TRBV20-1 to TRBJ2-1, with D possibly being TRBD1 (5 bases). CDR3 protein: CSARPDPGMGNEQFF. In nucleotides, the CDR3 is TGCAGTGCTAGACCTGACCCAGGGATGGGGAATGAGCAGTTCTTC.